A selection of T cell receptor beta chains follows, all from one sample in a study of blood T cells in healthy people across ages. From the 5' RACE reads, TCRdb called clonotypes with MiXCR, one entry per CDR3 protein. This sample has approximately 800,000 distinct CDR3 sequences, with just under 25% found just once. This sample was also put to use in a study of T cells of mothers and their children.

Source material: blood. These receptors came from a boy between 10 and 17 years old in good health. CDR3s include the opening cysteine and the closing phenylalanine or tryptophan. Each record gives: CDR3 protein, CDR3 DNA, clone size, V gene, J gene, D gene. A D gene is named only where the DNA matches it firmly. Only some rows state a clone size, as once, few, many or a class for expanded clones.

CDR3 protein: CASSSHSISYEQYF
CDR3 DNA: TGTGCCAGCAGCTCCCACTCGATCTCCTACGAGCAGTACTTC
clone size: few
V gene: TRBV7-8
J gene: TRBJ2-7
D gene: -

CDR3 protein: CASSTGQGAVTNEKLFF
CDR3 DNA: TGCGCCAGCAGCACCGGACAGGGGGCAGTAACTAATGAAAAACTGTTTTTT
clone size: few
V gene: TRBV5-1
J gene: TRBJ1-4
D gene: TRBD1

CDR3 protein: CASSQEGTGISGTDTQYF
CDR3 DNA: TGTGCCAGCAGCCAAGAAGGGACAGGTATCTCGGGCACAGATACGCAGTATTTT
clone size: -
V gene: TRBV4-2
J gene: TRBJ2-3
D gene: TRBD1

CDR3 protein: CASSSQWGGETYF
CDR3 DNA: TGTGCCAGCAGCTCCCAGTGGGGCGGGGAAACGTACTTC
clone size: -
V gene: TRBV7-2
J gene: TRBJ2-7
D gene: -

CDR3 protein: CSAERAVNTEAFF
CDR3 DNA: TGCAGCGCCGAGAGGGCGGTGAACACTGAAGCTTTCTTT
clone size: few
V gene: TRBV29-1
J gene: TRBJ1-1
D gene: -

CDR3 protein: CASSQDLAYERYF
CDR3 DNA: TGCGCCAGCAGCCAAGATCTAGCGTACGAGCGGTACTTC
clone size: -
V gene: TRBV4-3
J gene: TRBJ2-7
D gene: -

CDR3 protein: CASSGGATSSYEQYF
CDR3 DNA: TGTGCCAGCAGTGGGGGGGCGACTAGTTCCTACGAGCAGTACTTC
clone size: few
V gene: TRBV25-1
J gene: TRBJ2-7
D gene: -

CDR3 protein: CASSKRQRVGYGYTF
CDR3 DNA: TGTGCCAGCAGTAAACGACAGCGGGTCGGCTATGGCTACACCTTC
clone size: -
V gene: TRBV28
J gene: TRBJ1-2
D gene: -

CDR3 protein: CASSFRGQLFF
CDR3 DNA: TGTGCCAGCAGCTTCCGGGGCCAACTGTTTTTT
clone size: -
V gene: TRBV7-2
J gene: TRBJ1-4
D gene: -

CDR3 protein: CASIPRDRHYNEQFF
CDR3 DNA: TGTGCCAGCATCCCCCGGGACAGACACTACAATGAGCAGTTCTTC
clone size: -
V gene: TRBV28
J gene: TRBJ2-1
D gene: TRBD1

CDR3 protein: CASSFGQGRFEKLFF
CDR3 DNA: TGTGCCAGCAGCTTTGGACAGGGTCGGTTTGAAAAACTGTTTTTT
clone size: once
V gene: TRBV7-9
J gene: TRBJ1-4
D gene: TRBD1

CDR3 protein: CASSPFGGELFF
CDR3 DNA: TGTGCCAGCAGCCCCTTTGGGGGGGAGCTGTTTTTT
clone size: -
V gene: TRBV12-3/TRBV12-4
J gene: TRBJ2-2
D gene: -

CDR3 protein: CSACSVGGQGIQYF
CDR3 DNA: TGCAGTGCTTGCAGTGTGGGCGGACAGGGCATTCAGTACTTC
clone size: -
V gene: TRBV20-1
J gene: TRBJ2-4
D gene: TRBD1

CDR3 protein: CASSSWGTPFNEQFF
CDR3 DNA: TGTGCCAGCAGCTCTTGGGGGACGCCGTTCAATGAGCAGTTCTTC
clone size: -
V gene: TRBV11-3
J gene: TRBJ2-1
D gene: -

CDR3 protein: CSARPLEQAGGTDTQYF
CDR3 DNA: TGCAGTGCTAGGCCCCTAGAACAGGCGGGGGGCACAGATACGCAGTATTTT
clone size: -
V gene: TRBV20-1
J gene: TRBJ2-3
D gene: TRBD2

CDR3 protein: CSARGGTGSRNQPQHF
CDR3 DNA: TGCAGTGCTAGAGGGGGGACAGGGAGTAGGAATCAGCCCCAGCATTTT
clone size: few
V gene: TRBV20-1
J gene: TRBJ1-5
D gene: TRBD1

CDR3 protein: CASSWDEYEQYF
CDR3 DNA: TGTGCCAGCAGTTGGGACGAGTACGAGCAGTACTTC
clone size: few
V gene: TRBV12-3/TRBV12-4
J gene: TRBJ2-7
D gene: -

CDR3 protein: CASSSTGTTSGKWEETQYF
CDR3 DNA: TGTGCCAGCAGTTCGACAGGGACGACTAGCGGGAAGTGGGAAGAGACCCAGTACTTC
clone size: few
V gene: TRBV28
J gene: TRBJ2-5
D gene: TRBD2

CDR3 protein: CASSLRQGAGEQYF
CDR3 DNA: TGCGCCAGCAGCTTGAGGCAGGGGGCGGGTGAGCAGTACTTC
clone size: once
V gene: TRBV5-1
J gene: TRBJ2-7
D gene: TRBD1

CDR3 protein: CASSLFVAEGSYEQYF
CDR3 DNA: TGTGCCAGCAGCTTATTCGTGGCGGAGGGGAGCTACGAGCAGTACTTC
clone size: -
V gene: TRBV7-6
J gene: TRBJ2-7
D gene: -

CDR3 protein: CASSSLGGNTEAFF
CDR3 DNA: TGCGCCAGCAGCTCTCTAGGCGGGAACACTGAAGCTTTCTTT
clone size: few
V gene: TRBV5-1
J gene: TRBJ1-1
D gene: -

CDR3 protein: CASSLLTAYNEQFF
CDR3 DNA: TGTGCCAGCAGTTTATTGACAGCCTACAATGAGCAGTTCTTC
clone size: few
V gene: TRBV28
J gene: TRBJ2-1
D gene: -

CDR3 protein: CASRALITTSSGQYF
CDR3 DNA: TGTGCCAGCAGGGCCCTTATTACTACGAGTTCGGGGCAGTACTTC
clone size: -
V gene: TRBV28
J gene: TRBJ2-7
D gene: -

CDR3 protein: CASSHARSGGRRIGYTF
CDR3 DNA: TGCGCCAGCAGCCATGCAAGAAGCGGGGGCAGGCGGATTGGCTACACCTTC
clone size: -
V gene: TRBV4-1
J gene: TRBJ1-2
D gene: -

CDR3 protein: CASSPLRDSSQYF
CDR3 DNA: TGTGCCAGCTCACCACTTCGGGATTCCTCGCAGTATTTT
clone size: few
V gene: TRBV18
J gene: TRBJ2-3
D gene: -